These 23 T cell receptor beta chains came from one sample sequenced in a study of cytomegalovirus exposure and HLA in healthy donors. This PCR relied on a set of 60 Vbeta primers and 13 Jbeta primers. Clones were sequenced by immunoSEQ multiplex PCR, and TCRdb holds only the in-frame ones, with some missing. The sample lists about 160,000 clones; 85% were seen once. The sample consisted of PBMCs. Receptors originate from a young man in good health and CMV-seropositive.

The chain uses TRBV7-9 and TRBJ2-7; 7 positions match TRBD1. Germline V gives CDR1 SEHNR, CDR2 FQNEAQ (reference sequence). The CDR3 runs 13 residues. V trimming: 5 bases; J trimming: 2 bases; junction bases outside the gene matches: 3. For the CDR3, the DNA is TGTGCCAGCAGCCGGGACAGCACCTACGAGCAGTACTTC. Its translation is CASSRDSTYEQYF.

By share, this clone ranks as medium-sized. Other DNA sequences of this sample code for an identical CDR3. The DNA of the CDR3 is TGTGCCAGCAGTTATTCAGGGGGGACTGAAGCTTTCTTT. Translation gives CASSYSGGTEAFF. This chain connects TRBV6-5 to TRBJ1-1, with 7 bases fitting TRBD1. Trimming at V came to 3 bases and at J to 5 bases, leaving 3 bases not matched to a gene. This CDR3 is 13 amino acids long. In germline, CDR1 is MNHEY, CDR2 SVGAGI.

The chain is built from TRBV5-4 and TRBJ1-4; 8 positions agree with TRBD1. CDR1 and CDR2 from the germline V gene are SGHNT and YYREEE (reference sequence). This CDR3 spans 15 amino acids. J gave up 4 bases and V 4 bases, and 6 bases lay outside the gene matches. The CDR3: CASSLGQGGNEKLFF. CDR3 nucleotides: TGTGCCAGCAGCCTCGGACAGGGAGGTAATGAAAAACTGTTTTTT.

This clone has just one count. The V call is TRBV5-1, the J call TRBJ1-6; TRBD1 is a possible D gene (5 bases). Germline assignment: CDR1 SGHRS and CDR2 YFSETQ. The CDR3 is made up of 15 amino acids. Trimming left V 3 bases short and J 6 bases short, with 13 bases between. CDR3 bases: TGCGCCAGCAGCTATACACCGGGGGGTAATTCACCCCTCCACTTT. It is translated as CASSYTPGGNSPLHF.

As to this clone: The same CDR3 is also encoded by other DNA sequences in this sample. The chain couples TRBV14 to TRBJ2-4; D unclear. Trimming left V 0 bases short and J 0 bases short, with 3 bases between. The CDR3 extends over 14 amino acids. The V gene's germline CDR1 is SGHDN and CDR2 FVKESK. CDR3 amino acids: CASSQDLAKNIQYF. CDR3 in DNA: TGTGCCAGCAGCCAAGACTTAGCCAAAAACATTCAGTACTTC.

Worth noting for this clone: Other DNA variants within this sample encode the same CDR3. This chain joins TRBV9 and TRBJ2-7, with D possibly being TRBD1 (6 bases). V lost 2 bases, J lost 0 bases, and 9 bases lay in between. Looked up from germline, CDR1 is SGDLS and CDR2 is YYNGEE. The CDR3 totals 14 residues. The DNA of the CDR3 is TGTGCCAGCAGCGTTACAGGGAGCTCCTACGAGCAGTACTTC. Amino acids: CASSVTGSSYEQYF. The variable domain in full, with the rest retrieved from reference TRBV9 and TRBJ2-7, is DSGVTQTPKHLITATGQRVTLRCSPRSGDLSVYWYQQSLDQGLQFLIQYYNGEERAKGNILERFSAQQFPDLHSELNLSSLELGDSALYFCASSVTGSSYEQYFGPGTRLTVT.

This clone turned up a few times. The rearrangement uses TRBV6-5 and TRBJ1-1, with D unclear. Per germline, CDR1 MNHEY and CDR2 SVGAGI. This CDR3 has 15 amino acids. Trimming cost V 0 bases and J 4 bases, with 12 bases left between them. CDR3 sequence (DNA): TGTGCCAGCAGTTACTCGCAGGTTGTGGGCACTGAAGCTTTCTTT. This sequence encodes CASSYSQVVGTEAFF.

The genes are TRBV7-9 and TRBJ2-5; TRBD2 aligns across 7 bases. With V trimmed by 2 bases and J by 7 bases, 1 base remained unmatched. Germline lookup yields CDR1 SEHNR and CDR2 FQNEAQ (reference sequence). The CDR3 totals 12 residues. For the CDR3, the DNA is TGTGCCAGCAGCTTACCGGGGGGGACCCAGTACTTC. As protein: CASSLPGGTQYF. The full variable domain, completed using reference TRBV7-9 and TRBJ2-5, is DTGVSQNPRHKITKRGQNVTFRCDPISEHNRLYWYRQTLGQGPEFLTYFQNEAQLEKSRLLSDRFSAERPKGSFSTLEIQRTEQGDSAMYLCASSLPGGTQYFGPGTRLLVL.

The count of this clone is one. The V gene is TRBV4-1, the J gene TRBJ2-2; 7 bases align to TRBD1. The CDR3 is 18 amino acids. CDR1 and CDR2 from the germline V gene are MGHRA and YSYEKL. The J segment lost 0 bases and the V segment lost 3 bases, leaving 10 bases of the junction unmatched. In DNA form, the CDR3 reads TGCGCCAGCAGCCAGGAATATTTTGGGACAGCGAACACCGGGGAGCTGTTTTTT. It yields the protein CASSQEYFGTANTGELFF.

This sequence joins TRBV2 and TRBJ1-1, with no clear D. The CDR3 spans 11 residues. CDR1 is SNHLY, CDR2 FYNNEI, per germline. V lost 5 bases, J lost 4 bases, and 5 bases lay in between. CDR3 sequence: CASSRGTEAFF. Written as DNA, the CDR3 is TGTGCCAGCAGTCGGGGCACTGAAGCTTTCTTT.

The chain uses TRBV5-8 and TRBJ1-6, with TRBD1 identical over 7 bases. The CDR3 runs 14 residues. Germline-derived CDR1 and CDR2 are SGHTS and YDEGEE. The J segment lost 10 bases and the V segment lost 4 bases, leaving 8 bases of the junction unmatched. The CDR3 loop reads CASSMGTVGSPLHF. The CDR3 DNA is TGTGCCAGCAGCATGGGGACAGTTGGATCACCCCTCCACTTT.

The chain couples TRBV5-4 to TRBJ2-5; D might be TRBD2 (5 bases). The ends were cut back, 1 base at V and 1 base at J, with 14 bases in the middle. Germline V gives CDR1 SGHNT, CDR2 YYREEE (reference sequence). CDR3 length equals 16 residues. The CDR3: CASSLPRGAAQETQYF. In DNA, the CDR3 is TGTGCCAGCAGCTTGCCCCGGGGAGCGGCCCAAGAGACCCAGTACTTC.

The chain couples TRBV11-2 to TRBJ2-5, with 8 nucleotides matching TRBD2. The CDR3 has 14 residues. The V segment lost 1 base and the J segment 5 bases; nucleotides outside the gene matches: 3. Germline V gene sequence: CDR1 SGHAT, CDR2 FQNNGV. CDR3 bases: TGTGCCAGCAGCTTAGGCCCGGGGGGGGAGACCCAGTACTTC. Protein sequence: CASSLGPGGETQYF.

This sequence joins TRBV25-1 and TRBJ2-1, with 7 bases identical to TRBD1. CDR1 is MGHDK, CDR2 SYGVNS, per germline. J was trimmed by 6 bases and V by 5 bases; bases with no gene match: 4. The CDR3 consists of 13 residues. Here the CDR3 reads CASSIQGPNEQFF. The CDR3 DNA reads TGTGCCAGCAGTATACAGGGGCCCAATGAGCAGTTCTTC.

The V call is TRBV5-6, the J call TRBJ1-6, with D perhaps TRBD1 (6 bases). Trimming took 2 bases from V and 7 from J, leaving 10 bases between them. The germline CDR1 and CDR2 sequences are SGHDT and YYEEEE. This CDR3 is built from 14 residues. The CDR3 DNA reads as TGTGCCAGCAGCTTAAACAGGGACAATTCACCCCTCCACTTT. Translation gives CASSLNRDNSPLHF.

V usage is TRBV6-6 and J usage is TRBJ1-1; TRBD1 agrees at 9 bases. V shed 5 bases, J shed 4 bases, and the junction held 2 bases outside the gene matches. CDR1 is MNHNY and CDR2 is SVGAGI in the germline V gene (reference sequence). The CDR3 covers 13 residues. CDR3 nucleotides: TGTGCCAGCAGTCGACAGGGGGGCACTGAAGCTTTCTTT. Residues: CASSRQGGTEAFF.

The V gene is TRBV19, the J gene TRBJ1-5; TRBD1 might be the D (6 bases). Trimming cost V 3 bases and J 3 bases, with 15 bases left between them. The CDR3 covers 16 residues. Germline assignment: CDR1 LNHDA and CDR2 SQIVND (reference sequence). The CDR3 here is CASSIYTGPLNQPQHF. Written as DNA, the CDR3 is TGTGCCAGTAGTATCTACACAGGGCCCCTCAATCAGCCCCAGCATTTT.

This chain uses TRBV29-1 with TRBJ1-1, with TRBD1 matching 10 bases. This CDR3 has 13 residues. V shed 6 bases, J shed 1 base, and the junction held 2 bases outside the gene matches. Germline V gene data show CDR1 as SQVTM and CDR2 as ANQGSEA. CDR3: CSVRTGGNTEAFF. The CDR3 DNA is TGCAGCGTCAGGACAGGGGGGAACACTGAAGCTTTCTTT.

This chain connects TRBV9 to TRBJ1-3, with unresolved D. Germline CDR1 and CDR2: SGDLS and YYNGEE. The V end was cut by 5 bases, the J end by 0 bases, with 12 bases between. CDR3 length equals 15 residues. CDR3 residues: CASSADISSGNTIYF. DNA for the CDR3: TGTGCCAGCAGTGCTGACATAAGCTCTGGAAACACCATATATTTT.

The chain joins TRBV4-1 to TRBJ1-1; unclear D gene. The V gene lost 1 base and the J gene lost 1 base, with 10 bases spanning the gap. The CDR3 extends over 15 amino acids. Germline V gene sequence: CDR1 MGHRA, CDR2 YSYEKL. For the CDR3, the DNA is TGCGCCAGCAGCCAAGGTCGGGGAGCGAACACTGAAGCTTTCTTT. This encodes CASSQGRGANTEAFF.

The V call is TRBV6-6, the J call TRBJ1-3; D remains unclear. Trimming shortened V by 10 bases and J by 3 bases, and 7 bases separated the two germline ends. CDR1 is MNHNY, CDR2 SVGAGI, per germline (reference sequence). The CDR3 covers 11 residues. The CDR3 is CATNSGNTIYF. CDR3 nucleotide sequence: TGTGCCACCAACAGTGGAAACACCATATATTTT.

V gene TRBV5-1 combines with J gene TRBJ2-2, with a tentative D call TRBD1 (6 bases). The V and J ends lost 4 bases and 4 bases respectively, with 8 bases between them. The CDR3 is made up of 13 amino acids. Germline CDR1 SGHRS, CDR2 YFSETQ. The CDR3 sequence is CASSLQGTGELFF. The CDR3 region has the DNA TGCGCCAGCAGCCTACAGGGCACCGGGGAGCTGTTTTTT.

The V and J genes are TRBV7-2 and TRBJ2-1, with TRBD2 identical over 8 bases. V trimming: 7 bases; J trimming: 6 bases; junction bases outside the gene matches: 8. The V gene's germline CDR1 is SGHTA and CDR2 FQGNSA. CDR3 length: 14 amino acids. The CDR3 spells CASIAGRVTNEQFF. The CDR3 nucleotides read TGTGCCAGCATAGCGGGGCGTGTGACCAATGAGCAGTTCTTC.